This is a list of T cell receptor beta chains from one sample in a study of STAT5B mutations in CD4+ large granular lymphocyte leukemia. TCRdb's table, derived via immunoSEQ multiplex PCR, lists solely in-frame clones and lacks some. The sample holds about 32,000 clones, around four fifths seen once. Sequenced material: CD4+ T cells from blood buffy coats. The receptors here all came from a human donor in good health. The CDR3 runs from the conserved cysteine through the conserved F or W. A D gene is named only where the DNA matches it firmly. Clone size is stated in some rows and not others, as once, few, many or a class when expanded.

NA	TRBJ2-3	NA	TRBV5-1	TGCGCCAGCAGCTTGACGGCGGGATCTCGCACAGATACGCAGTATTTT	CASSLTAGSRTDTQYF
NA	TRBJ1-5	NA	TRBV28	TGTGCCAGCAGTTTGAGACGGAATCAGCCCCAGCATTTT	CASSLRRNQPQHF
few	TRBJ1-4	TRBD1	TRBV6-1	TGTGCCAGCAGTGAGACAGGGAGCAGGGAAAAACTGTTTTTT	CASSETGSREKLFF
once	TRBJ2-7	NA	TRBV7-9	TGTGCCAGCAGCTTAGCGCTAAGGCGGGACGATTACGAGCAGTACTTC	CASSLALRRDDYEQYF
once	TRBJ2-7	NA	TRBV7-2	TGTGCCAGCAGCTTGGGCAGGGCGGCCGAGCAGTACTTC	CASSLGRAAEQYF
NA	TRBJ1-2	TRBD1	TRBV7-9	TGTGCCAGCAGCCCAGGGACAGCCACTTTCTATGGCTACACCTTC	CASSPGTATFYGYTF
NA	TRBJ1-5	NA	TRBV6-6	TGTGCCAGCCGATTGGGGGGGGAGGGGAATCAGCCCCAGCATTTT	CASRLGGEGNQPQHF
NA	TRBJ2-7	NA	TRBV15	TGTGCCACCAGCAGAGGGGCGGGGGCCTCCTACGAGCAGTACTTC	CATSRGAGASYEQYF
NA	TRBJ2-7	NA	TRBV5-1	TGCGCCAGCAGAATACTCGGGACCTCTGAGGGGGAGCAGTACTTC	CASRILGTSEGEQYF
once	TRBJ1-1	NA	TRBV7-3	TGTGCCAGCAGCTTCACCAAGAACACTGAAGCTTTCTTT	CASSFTKNTEAFF
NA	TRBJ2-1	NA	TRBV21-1	TGTGCCAGCAGCAAAGTCCGGGAATCATACTACAATGAGCAGTTCTTC	CASSKVRESYYNEQFF
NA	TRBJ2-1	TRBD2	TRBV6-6	TGTGCCAGCAGTACGGGACTAGCAAGCTACAATGAGCAGTTCTTC	CASSTGLASYNEQFF
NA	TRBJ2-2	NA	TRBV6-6	TGTGCCAGCAGTTCCCCGGGGCTGAACACCGGGGAGCTGTTTTTT	CASSSPGLNTGELFF
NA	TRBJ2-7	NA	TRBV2	TGTGCCAGCAGGGCAGGGGCCTCCTACGAGCAGTACTTC	CASRAGASYEQYF
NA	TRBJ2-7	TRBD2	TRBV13	TGTGCCAGCAGCCGTGGTCGGGGGGTTGGCTACGAGCAGTACTTC	CASSRGRGVGYEQYF
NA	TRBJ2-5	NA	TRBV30	TGTGCCTGGACCAGGACCAGCCTCCAAGAGACCCAGTACTTC	CAWTRTSLQETQYF
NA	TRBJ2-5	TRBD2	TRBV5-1	TGCGCCAGCAGCTCGACGGGAGGAGGAGAGACCCAGTACTTC	CASSSTGGGETQYF
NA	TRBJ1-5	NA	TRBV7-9	TGTGCCAGCAGCTTTGGAGTTCAGCCCCAGCATTTT	CASSFGVQPQHF
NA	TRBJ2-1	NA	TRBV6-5	TGTGCCAGCAAAGGGACCGGGACCTACAATGAGCAGTTCTTC	CASKGTGTYNEQFF
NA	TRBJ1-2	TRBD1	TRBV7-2	TGTGCCAGCAGCCCCCTGGGGCAGGGGGGAGGCTACACCTTC	CASSPLGQGGGYTF
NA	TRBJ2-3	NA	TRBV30	TGTGCCTGGAGTGAAATAACAGATACGCAGTATTTT	CAWSEITDTQYF
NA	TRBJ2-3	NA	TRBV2	TGTGCCAGCAGCCAAGTCTCGACAGATACGCAGTATTTT	CASSQVSTDTQYF
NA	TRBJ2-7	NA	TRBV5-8	TGTGCCAGCAGCTTCCACCACGAGCAGTACTTC	CASSFHHEQYF
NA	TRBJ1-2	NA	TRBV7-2	TGTGCCAGCAGCTTAGGGGGAGGGCAAGGCTACACCTTC	CASSLGGGQGYTF
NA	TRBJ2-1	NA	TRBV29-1	TGCAGCGTTGAAGAAAGGGGGGGCAATGAGCAGTTCTTC	CSVEERGGNEQFF
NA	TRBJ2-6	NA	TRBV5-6	TGTGCCAGCAGCTTGGTATTTTCTGGGGCCAACGTCCTGACTTTC	CASSLVFSGANVLTF
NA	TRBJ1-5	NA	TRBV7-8	TGTGCCAGCAGCTTAGAGGCAGGTTACCAGCCCCAGCATTTT	CASSLEAGYQPQHF
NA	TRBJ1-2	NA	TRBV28	TGTGCCACCAGTGGACCTGATGGCTACACCTTC	CATSGPDGYTF
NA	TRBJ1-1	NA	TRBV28	TGTGCCAGCAGTTTAAACATTGAAGCTTTCTTT	CASSLNIEAFF
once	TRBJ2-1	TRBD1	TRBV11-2	TGTGCCAGCAGCCTCAGACAGGGCCTCAATGAGCAGTTCTTC	CASSLRQGLNEQFF
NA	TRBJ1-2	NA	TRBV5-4	TGTGCCAGCAGCGCCACGACAGTAAACTATGGCTACACCTTC	CASSATTVNYGYTF
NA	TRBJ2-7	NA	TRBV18	TGTGCCAGCTCACCAAACGGTTTTGCTCTCGTCTACGAGCAGTACTTC	CASSPNGFALVYEQYF
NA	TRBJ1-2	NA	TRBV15	TGTGCCACCAGCAGAGACATGGGGCTAAACAGGGCCAACTATGGCTACACCTTC	CATSRDMGLNRANYGYTF
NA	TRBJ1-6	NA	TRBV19	TGTGCCAGTAGTATGAGGGACTCGCCCCTCCACTTT	CASSMRDSPLHF
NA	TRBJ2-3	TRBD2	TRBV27	TGTGCCAGCACAGGACTAGCATCAGATACGCAGTATTTT	CASTGLASDTQYF
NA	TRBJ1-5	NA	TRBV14	TGTGCCAGCAGTTTAAGTTCAGGCAACCAGCCCCAGCATTTT	CASSLSSGNQPQHF
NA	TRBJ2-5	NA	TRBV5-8	TGTGCCAGCACCTTGTGGGAGGTAGGAGAGACCCAGTACTTC	CASTLWEVGETQYF
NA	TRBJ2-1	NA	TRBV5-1	TGCGCCAGCAGCTTGGAGTGGCGAGATTCTCAGTTCTTC	CASSLEWRDSQFF
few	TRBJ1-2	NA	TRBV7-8	TGTGCCAGCAGCTTAGCCGGGAGCCCCTATGGCTACACCTTC	CASSLAGSPYGYTF
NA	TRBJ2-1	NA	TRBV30	TGTGCCTGGACGCCTCTTAGCAAAAGCTCCTACAATGAGCAGTTCTTC	CAWTPLSKSSYNEQFF